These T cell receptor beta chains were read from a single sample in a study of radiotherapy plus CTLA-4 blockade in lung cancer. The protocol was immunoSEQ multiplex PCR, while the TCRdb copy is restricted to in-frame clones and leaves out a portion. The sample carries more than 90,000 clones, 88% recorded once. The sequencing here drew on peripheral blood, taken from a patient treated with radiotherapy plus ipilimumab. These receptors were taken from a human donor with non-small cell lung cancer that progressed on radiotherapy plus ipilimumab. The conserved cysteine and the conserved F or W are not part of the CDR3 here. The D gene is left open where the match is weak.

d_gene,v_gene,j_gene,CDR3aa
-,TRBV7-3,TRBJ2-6,ASSLLNRGSGANVLT
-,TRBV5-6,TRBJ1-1,ASSLQGGTEAF
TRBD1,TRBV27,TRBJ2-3,ASRKQGLSTDTQY
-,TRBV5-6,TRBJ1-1,ASSLALGSFILNTEAF
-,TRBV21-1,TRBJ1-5,ASSKVFSSRTQH
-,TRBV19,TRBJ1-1,ASSMIRAEAF
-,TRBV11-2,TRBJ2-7,ASSLKLAPYEQY
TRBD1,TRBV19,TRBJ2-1,ATTIMPGQGYNEQF
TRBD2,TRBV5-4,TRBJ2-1,ASSSRPTSGSGEQF
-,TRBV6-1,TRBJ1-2,ASSPGPANYGYT
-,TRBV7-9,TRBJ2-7,ASSLSFGEQY
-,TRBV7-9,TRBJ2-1,ASSLDSNSYNEQF
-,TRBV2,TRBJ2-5,ASSRRLLEETQY
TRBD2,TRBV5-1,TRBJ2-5,ASSLSSGRTETQY
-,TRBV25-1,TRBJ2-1,ASSEYRRSEQF
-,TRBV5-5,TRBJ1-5,ASSLSGDQPQH
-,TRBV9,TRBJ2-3,ASSPLPDPTLLDTQY
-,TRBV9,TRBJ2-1,ASSRDLARDEQF
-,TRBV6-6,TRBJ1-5,ASSYSSGGQPQH
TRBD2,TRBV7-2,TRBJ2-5,ASTFSGSARETQY
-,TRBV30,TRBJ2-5,AWRSGETQY
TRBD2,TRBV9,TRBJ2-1,ASSVGTSGIYNEQF
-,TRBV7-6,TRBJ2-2,ASSSTVWTGELF
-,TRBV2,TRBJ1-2,ASTGTTVT
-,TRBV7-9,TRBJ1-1,ASSLGETFEEAF